The 21 T cell receptor beta chains presented below share a single source sample, sequenced in a study of T-cell reconstitution after alpha-beta-depleted transplantation in children. Library preparation (for TCRbeta) was performed with unique molecular identifiers. TCRdb independently ran MiXCR on the PCR reads; one entry per CDR3 protein. Of about 360,000 distinct CDR3 sequences listed, about an eighth are singletons. The sequences come from PBMCs, collected from the stem cell graft. The source of these receptors is a human donor who donated a stem cell graft to a child with Fanconi anemia.

This clonotype occurred a few times. CDR3: CASSYGVRALTGELFF. CDR3 bases: TGTGCCAGCAGTTACGGGGTCAGGGCCCTCACCGGGGAGCTGTTTTTT. The chain joins TRBV6-2 or TRBV6-3 to TRBJ2-2; D perhaps matches TRBD1 (5 bases). The CDR3 totals 16 residues. V dropped 2 bases and J dropped 4 bases, with 14 bases sitting between them. Looked up from germline, CDR1 is MNHEY and CDR2 is SVGEGT.

V is TRBV5-1 and J is TRBJ2-1, with D perhaps TRBD1 (5 bases). Per germline, CDR1 SGHRS and CDR2 YFSETQ. V was clipped by 6 bases and J by 8 bases, with 15 bases between them. The CDR3 runs to 13 residues. CDR3 sequence reads: CASNIEGVYEQFF. The CDR3 coding sequence is TGCGCCAGCAACATTGAAGGGGTTTATGAGCAGTTCTTC. The full variable domain, with the rest looked up from reference TRBV5-1 and TRBJ2-1, is KAGVTQTPRYLIKTRGQQVTLSCSPISGHRSVSWYQQTPGQGLQFLFEYFSETQRNKGNFPGRFSGRQFSNSRSEMNVSTLELGDSALYLCASNIEGVYEQFFGPGTRLTVL.

V usage is TRBV19 and J usage is TRBJ2-2, with a tentative D call TRBD1 (5 bases). Germline loops: CDR1 LNHDA, CDR2 SQIVND (reference sequence). The V and J ends lost 1 base and 7 bases respectively, with 13 bases between them. The length of the CDR3 is 15 residues. The CDR3 reads CASSIVPAGIGELFF. The CDR3 region has the DNA TGTGCCAGTAGTATAGTACCCGCAGGGATCGGGGAGCTGTTTTTT.

This clonotype was counted only a few times. CDR3 residues: CSARDYSYYGYTF. CDR3 nucleotides: TGCAGTGCTAGAGATTACAGCTACTATGGCTACACCTTC. The chain joins TRBV20-1 to TRBJ1-2; no firm D call. The CDR3 covers 13 residues. Germline CDR1 and CDR2: DFQATT and SNEGSKA (reference sequence). The ends were cut back, 0 bases at V and 3 bases at J, with 8 bases in the middle.

The chain uses TRBV25-1 and TRBJ2-7; the match to TRBD2 covers 9 bases. Trimming at V came to 5 bases and at J to 4 bases, leaving 6 bases not matched to a gene. CDR1 is MGHDK, CDR2 SYGVNS, per germline. The CDR3 is 14 residues long. The CDR3 here is CASSQAGGRYEQYF. In nucleotides, the CDR3 is TGTGCCAGCAGTCAAGCGGGGGGTAGGTACGAGCAGTACTTC.

CDR3 sequence reads: CASSFTSGSGANVLTF. The CDR3 DNA reads TGTGCCAGCAGCTTTACGTCGGGATCTGGGGCCAACGTCCTGACTTTC. The rearrangement uses TRBV7-2 and TRBJ2-6, with D perhaps TRBD2 (5 bases). V was pared by 3 bases and J by 1 base, with 10 bases between. The CDR3 sequence is 16 residues long. The germline V gene has CDR1 SGHTA and CDR2 FQGNSA.

This chain links TRBV12-3 or TRBV12-4 with TRBJ2-3; 13 nucleotides agree with TRBD2. V lost 7 bases to trimming and J lost 8 bases; unmatched junction nucleotides: 15. The CDR3 spans 17 residues. The CDR3 DNA reads TGTGCCAGCAAACCAGGACTAGCGGGGGCATATGAGGGTACGCAGTATTTT. It is translated as CASKPGLAGAYEGTQYF.

The gene calls are TRBV29-1 and TRBJ2-3; D call uncertain. The V end was cut by 2 bases, the J end by 4 bases, with 16 bases between. Germline V gene data show CDR1 as SQVTM and CDR2 as ANQGSEA. The length of the CDR3 is 15 residues. The CDR3 sequence: CSVELARRASDTQYF. The CDR3 nucleotides are TGCAGCGTTGAATTAGCCCGGAGAGCGTCAGATACGCAGTATTTT.

This clonotype appeared many times. The CDR3 here is CASSFRQGSTDTQYF. CDR3 coding DNA: TGTGCCAGCAGCTTCAGGCAGGGCTCCACAGATACGCAGTATTTT. The gene calls are TRBV7-9 and TRBJ2-3, with D perhaps TRBD1 (5 bases). Deletions cut 3 bases from V and 2 bases from J, with 12 bases between. Germline V gene lookup returns CDR1 SEHNR and CDR2 FQNEAQ (reference sequence). This CDR3 spans 15 amino acids.

This clonotype appeared many times. The genes are TRBV11-2 and TRBJ1-4; D ambiguous. The V gene's germline CDR1 is SGHAT and CDR2 FQNNGV. Trimming cost V 5 bases and J 7 bases, with 14 bases left between them. CDR3 length: 14 residues. Written as DNA, the CDR3 is TGTGCCAGCAGCCGACATACACGGGGTGAAAAACTGTTTTTT. It codes for CASSRHTRGEKLFF.

This chain joins TRBV20-1 and TRBJ2-2, with D maybe TRBD2 (5 bases). Per the germline V gene, CDR1 is DFQATT and CDR2 is SNEGSKA (reference sequence). CDR3 length equals 15 residues. With 0 bases removed from V and 8 bases from J, the gap between germline ends came to 16 bases. Here the CDR3 DNA reads TGCAGTGCTAGAGATAACGGGGTCCCTGTTGGGGAGCTGTTTTTT. Protein sequence: CSARDNGVPVGELFF.

This chain joins TRBV14 and TRBJ1-2, with 8 bases that match TRBD1. V dropped 4 bases and J dropped 8; count of bases not matched to a gene: 9. Germline V gene lookup returns CDR1 SGHDN and CDR2 FVKESK. This CDR3 has 14 amino acids. CDR3 loop: CASSRDRTLGGYTF. Written as DNA, the CDR3 is TGTGCCAGCAGCCGGGACAGGACGTTGGGGGGCTACACCTTC.

The V and J genes are TRBV30 and TRBJ2-1, with unresolved D. The CDR3 spans 13 residues. The V end was cut by 3 bases, the J end by 2 bases, with 8 bases between. The germline gives CDR1 GTSNPN, CDR2 SVGIG (reference sequence). CDR3 bases: TGTGCCTGGAGCGAAGTAACCTACAATGAGCAGTTCTTC. Protein sequence: CAWSEVTYNEQFF.

The table lists this clonotype with a few counts. This chain joins TRBV29-1 and TRBJ2-5; 8 positions agree with TRBD2. Germline V gene lookup returns CDR1 SQVTM and CDR2 ANQGSEA. The V segment lost 2 bases and the J segment 5 bases; nucleotides outside the gene matches: 1. The CDR3 covers 12 residues. This CDR3 reads CSVELAGETQYF. In DNA form, the CDR3 reads TGCAGCGTTGAATTAGCGGGGGAGACCCAGTACTTC.

In this sample, this clonotype turned up many times. The chain combines TRBV12-3 or TRBV12-4 with TRBJ1-1; D uncertain. There are 15 residues in the CDR3. The V end lost 5 bases, the J end lost 0 bases, and 13 bases lay between the germline ends. In DNA form, the CDR3 reads TGTGCCAGCAGTCTTGCCGAAAGGATGAACACTGAAGCTTTCTTT. It is translated as CASSLAERMNTEAFF.

The chain carries TRBV18 and TRBJ2-1; D call uncertain. The germline gives CDR1 KGHSH, CDR2 LQKENI. Trimming cost V 5 bases and J 5 bases, with 10 bases left between them. This CDR3 has 13 residues. The CDR3 is CASSLGSNNEQFF. Here the CDR3 DNA reads TGTGCCAGCTCATTGGGCAGTAACAATGAGCAGTTCTTC.

This clonotype was found many times. The gene calls are TRBV6-1 and TRBJ2-3; D is undetermined. Germline values: CDR1 MNHNS, CDR2 SASEGT. The CDR3 is 14 amino acids. V lost 7 bases, J lost 6 bases, and 17 bases lay in between. CDR3 sequence reads: CASKENSVVDTQYF. The CDR3 DNA reads TGTGCCAGCAAGGAGAACTCTGTTGTCGATACGCAGTATTTT.

V and J are TRBV6-5 and TRBJ2-2, with D unresolved. V was clipped by 2 bases and J by 1 base, with 17 bases between them. Germline loops: CDR1 MNHEY, CDR2 SVGAGI. The CDR3 consists of 18 residues. The CDR3 coding sequence is TGTGCCAGCAGTTACGGCCCCGGGCCGACCATGAACACCGGGGAGCTGTTTTTT. Translation: CASSYGPGPTMNTGELFF.

The chain has TRBV5-4 and TRBJ2-5; 8 bases align to TRBD2. The CDR3 length is 15 residues. Germline V gives CDR1 SGHNT, CDR2 YYREEE (reference sequence). The V gene end was trimmed by 3 bases and the J gene end by 5 bases; junction bases not matched to a gene: 9. The CDR3 DNA follows: TGTGCCAGCAGCTACGGACTAGCCCGAGGGGAGACCCAGTACTTC. Translating it yields CASSYGLARGETQYF.

This clonotype was seen more than once but under ten times. The chain is built from TRBV7-3 and TRBJ2-3, with D unresolved. From germline, CDR1 is SGHTA and CDR2 FQGTGA. The ends were cut back, 1 base at V and 5 bases at J, with 7 bases in the middle. CDR3 length: 13 amino acids. CDR3: CASSLKQRDTQYF. Here the CDR3 DNA reads TGTGCCAGCAGCTTAAAACAGAGAGATACGCAGTATTTT.

The V call is TRBV11-2, the J call TRBJ2-1; D is unresolved. The V and J ends lost 7 bases and 10 bases respectively, with 17 bases between them. Germline V gene data show CDR1 as SGHAT and CDR2 as FQNNGV. The CDR3 contains 13 residues. The CDR3 DNA reads as TGTGCCAGCACCTCGGGCAGCTTTAGGGAGCAGTTCTTC. It translates to CASTSGSFREQFF.